The 5 T cell receptor beta chains listed next were all sequenced from one sample in a study of STAT5B mutations in CD4+ large granular lymphocyte leukemia. Sequenced by immunoSEQ multiplex PCR; TCRdb stores in-frame clones only, minus some. The table records 40,000 to 55,000 clones, 84% of them present only once. Sequenced: CD4+ T cells from blood buffy coats. Receptor source: a human donor in good health.

This chain uses TRBV10-1 with TRBJ2-6; 7 bases agree with TRBD1. The V and J ends lost 4 bases and 3 bases, in that order; junction bases with no gene match: 9. The germline CDR1 and CDR2 sequences are WNHNN and SYGVQD (reference sequence). This CDR3 spans 17 amino acids. The CDR3 reads CASSGRTGEDGANVLTF. CDR3 coding DNA: TGCGCCAGCAGTGGACGCACAGGGGAAGATGGGGCCAACGTCCTGACTTTC.

The chain carries TRBV6-5 and TRBJ2-1; TRBD2 matches at 7 bases. J gave up 8 bases and V 8 bases, and 12 bases lay outside the gene matches. The germline V gene encodes CDR1 MNHEY and CDR2 SVGAGI. This CDR3 has 14 residues. Written as DNA, the CDR3 is TGTGCCAGCCAGCTAGCGGCGGGGGTGGATGAGCAGTTCTTC. This codes for CASQLAAGVDEQFF.

This chain connects TRBV5-1 to TRBJ2-5; possibly TRBD1 for D (5 bases). Trimming pared 4 bases from V and 2 bases from J, leaving 9 bases between. The CDR3 has 13 amino acids. The germline gives CDR1 SGHRS, CDR2 YFSETQ. The CDR3 DNA reads TGCGCCAGCAGCCCGGACACGCAAGAGACCCAGTACTTC. It encodes CASSPDTQETQYF.

V is TRBV19 and J is TRBJ2-5; D ambiguous. The CDR3 has 13 amino acids. V lost 7 bases and J 7 bases, leaving 16 bases between the germline ends. Germline loops: CDR1 LNHDA, CDR2 SQIVND (reference sequence). The CDR3 is CASTPSWGLTQYF. In DNA form, the CDR3 reads TGTGCCAGTACCCCCTCCTGGGGATTGACCCAGTACTTC.

The J gene is TRBJ1-1, the V gene TRBV9; D is unclear. V was trimmed by 3 bases and J by 1 base, leaving 13 bases between them. Germline CDR1 and CDR2: SGDLS and YYNGEE. CDR3 length equals 15 residues. The CDR3 bases are TGTGCCAGCAGCGGATCATTAAACAGGAACACTGAAGCTTTCTTT. It is translated as CASSGSLNRNTEAFF.